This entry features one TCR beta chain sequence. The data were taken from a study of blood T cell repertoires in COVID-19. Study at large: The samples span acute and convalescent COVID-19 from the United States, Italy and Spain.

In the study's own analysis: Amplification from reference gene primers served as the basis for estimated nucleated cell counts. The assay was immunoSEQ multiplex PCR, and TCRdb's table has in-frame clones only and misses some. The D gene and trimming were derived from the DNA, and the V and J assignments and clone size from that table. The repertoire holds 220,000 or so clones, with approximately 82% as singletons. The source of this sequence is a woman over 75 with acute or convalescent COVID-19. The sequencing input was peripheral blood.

CDR3 loop: CASSLSLYGYTF. CDR3 DNA sequence: TGTGCCAGCAGTTTATCTCTGTATGGCTACACCTTC. The chain has TRBV12-3 or TRBV12-4 and TRBJ1-2, with D unclear. V was shortened by 2 bases and J by 5 bases, with 6 bases between the two germline ends. The CDR3 consists of 12 residues.